Listed here are 31 T cell receptor beta chains from one sample, sequenced in a study of blood T cell repertoires in COVID-19. Sequencing used immunoSEQ multiplex PCR; TCRdb keeps in-frame clones, though not all of them. This sample carries approximately 340,000 clones, approximately 88% of them seen once, and the ten largest clones take around 10%. The specimen was peripheral blood. All receptors come from a man aged 25 to 40 with COVID-19, enrolled during active disease.

The chain is built from TRBV6-5 and TRBJ1-6; D gene unclear. Germline CDR1 is MNHEY and CDR2 is SVGAGI. Trimming left V 4 bases short and J 0 bases short, with 10 bases between. The CDR3 has 16 amino acids. This chain's CDR3 is CASSSARSSYNSPLHF. CDR3 bases: TGTGCCAGCAGTTCCGCGAGGAGCTCCTATAATTCACCCCTCCACTTT.

The rearrangement uses TRBV19 and TRBJ2-2, with a tentative D call TRBD2 (6 bases). V lost 7 bases, J lost 5 bases, and 11 bases lay in between. CDR3 size: 13 residues. The germline CDR1 and CDR2 sequences are LNHDA and SQIVND (reference sequence). The CDR3 spells CASMGGKTGELFF. Here the CDR3 DNA reads TGTGCCAGTATGGGGGGTAAAACCGGGGAGCTGTTTTTT.

This rearrangement joins TRBV6-5 to TRBJ2-7, with 8 positions matching TRBD1. V lost 6 bases and J lost 0; bases outside the gene matches: 4. Germline values: CDR1 MNHEY, CDR2 SVGAGI. CDR3 length equals 14 residues. DNA of the CDR3: TGTGCCAGCAGAAGGGGACAGGTCTCCTACGAGCAGTACTTC. It codes for CASRRGQVSYEQYF.

In its sample, this clone was seen a few times. The J gene is TRBJ1-2, the V gene TRBV7-9; D gene uncertain. Looked up from germline, CDR1 is SEHNR and CDR2 is FQNEAQ (reference sequence). Trimming took off 5 bases at V and 3 bases at J, with 10 bases between the two ends. The CDR3 has 13 amino acids. The CDR3 DNA is TGTGCCAGCAGCCTGACGGAGCACTATGGCTACACCTTC. This gives the protein CASSLTEHYGYTF.

The rearrangement links TRBV6-5 to TRBJ1-1; TRBD1 might be the D (6 bases). Germline CDR1 MNHEY, CDR2 SVGAGI. CDR3 length: 13 residues. Trimming removed 8 bases from V and 1 base from J, with 11 bases in between. CDR3 sequence reads: CASSEQGNTEAFF. Written as DNA, the CDR3 is TGTGCCAGCTCTGAACAGGGGAACACTGAAGCTTTCTTT.

This clone was recorded a few times. This chain connects TRBV30 to TRBJ1-1; TRBD1 matches at 9 bases. V trimming: 5 bases; J trimming: 0 bases; junction bases outside the gene matches: 13. The CDR3 loop spans 17 amino acids. Germline assignment: CDR1 GTSNPN and CDR2 SVGIG (reference sequence). The CDR3 region is CAWGGRTGESMNTEAFF. The CDR3 nucleotides are TGTGCCTGGGGGGGAAGGACAGGGGAGTCCATGAACACTGAAGCTTTCTTT.

J is TRBJ2-1 and V is TRBV11-2; TRBD1 agrees at 8 bases. The CDR3 covers 15 residues. V shed 5 bases, J shed 0 bases, and the junction held 3 bases outside the gene matches. Germline CDR1 reads SGHAT; CDR2 reads FQNNGV. This CDR3 reads CASSRQGSSYNEQFF. The CDR3 DNA is TGTGCCAGCAGCCGACAGGGGAGCTCCTACAATGAGCAGTTCTTC. The full variable domain, in which reference TRBV11-2 and TRBJ2-1 provide the parts outside the CDR3, is EAGVAQSPRYKIIEKRQSVAFWCNPISGHATLYWYQQILGQGPKLLIQFQNNGVVDDSQLPKDRFSAERLKGVDSTLKIQPAKLEDSAVYLCASSRQGSSYNEQFFGPGTRLTVL.

CDR3 amino acids: CASSRQGANEKLFF. In nucleotides, the CDR3 is TGTGCCAGCAGTAGACAGGGGGCTAATGAAAAACTGTTTTTT. V gene TRBV2 combines with J gene TRBJ1-4, with 9 bases fitting TRBD1. Looked up from germline, CDR1 is SNHLY and CDR2 is FYNNEI. V lost 5 bases, J lost 3 bases, and 1 base stayed unmatched. There are 14 residues in the CDR3.

V is TRBV7-3 and J is TRBJ1-2, with 11 bases that match TRBD1. The length of the CDR3 is 16 residues. CDR1 is SGHTA, CDR2 FQGTGA, per germline. V lost 3 bases and J lost 5; bases outside the gene matches: 8. The CDR3 here is CASSFRYGQGAYGYTF. The DNA for the CDR3 is TGTGCCAGCAGCTTTCGATACGGACAGGGGGCTTATGGCTACACCTTC.

The chain has TRBV15 and TRBJ2-5, with D perhaps TRBD1 (6 bases). Trimming took 4 bases from V and 2 from J, leaving 17 bases between them. The CDR3 totals 16 residues. Germline V lookup: CDR1 LNHNV, CDR2 YYDKDF (reference sequence). The CDR3 coding sequence is TGTGCCACCAGCACCCCGGGGAAAGACAGGCAAGAGACCCAGTACTTC. It specifies CATSTPGKDRQETQYF.

V is TRBV19 and J is TRBJ2-3; no clear D gene. The CDR3 is made up of 14 amino acids. Trimming left V 4 bases short and J 1 base short, with 9 bases between. Per the germline V gene, CDR1 is LNHDA and CDR2 is SQIVND (reference sequence). CDR3 region: CASSTRVGTDTQYF. The CDR3 coding sequence is TGTGCCAGTAGTACCCGAGTGGGCACAGATACGCAGTATTTT. Drawing the rest from reference TRBV19 and TRBJ2-3, the complete variable domain is DGGITQSPKYLFRKEGQNVTLSCEQNLNHDAMYWYRQDPGQGLRLIYYSQIVNDFQKGDIAEGYSVSREKKESFPLTVTSAQKNPTAFYLCASSTRVGTDTQYFGPGTRLTVL.

The chain links TRBV12-3 or TRBV12-4 to TRBJ2-3; TRBD1 matches at 7 bases. The CDR3 extends over 12 amino acids. Trimming removed 7 bases from V and 8 bases from J; junction bases left unmatched: 6. The CDR3 loop reads CASITQGSTQYF. The CDR3 coding sequence is TGTGCCAGCATCACACAGGGGTCTACGCAGTATTTT.

This sequence joins TRBV7-2 and TRBJ2-3; the D is unclear. Trimming stripped 3 bases from V and 5 bases from J, with 12 bases between. Germline V CDR1 and CDR2: SGHTA, FQGNSA. The CDR3 runs to 14 residues. The CDR3 loop is CASSFLRRVDTQYF. In DNA form, the CDR3 reads TGTGCCAGCAGCTTCCTAAGACGGGTAGATACGCAGTATTTT. Drawing the rest from reference TRBV7-2 and TRBJ2-3, the complete variable domain is GAGVSQSPSNKVTEKGKDVELRCDPISGHTALYWYRQSLGQGLEFLIYFQGNSAPDKSGLPSDRFSAERTGGSVSTLTIQRTQQEDSAVYLCASSFLRRVDTQYFGPGTRLTVL.

The V and J genes are TRBV5-6 and TRBJ1-5; 10 nucleotides match TRBD1. Germline CDR1 is SGHDT and CDR2 is YYEEEE. V was pared by 1 base and J by 6 bases, with 4 bases of the junction left unmatched. This CDR3 region has 15 residues. As DNA, the CDR3 is TGTGCCAGCAGCTTGAGAGGACAGGGGGTTCAGCCCCAGCATTTT. This sequence encodes CASSLRGQGVQPQHF.

This chain joins TRBV6-1 and TRBJ2-7; D gene uncertain. V shed 2 bases and J shed 2 bases, with 16 bases lying between them. The germline V gene encodes CDR1 MNHNS and CDR2 SASEGT. This CDR3 has 16 amino acids. CDR3: CASSEYTPSTTYEQYF. The CDR3 coding sequence is TGTGCCAGCAGTGAATATACACCGAGTACTACCTACGAGCAGTACTTC.

V is TRBV27 and J is TRBJ2-1, with D possibly being TRBD2 (5 bases). Germline CDR1 is MNHEY and CDR2 is SMNVEV (reference sequence). V lost 5 bases and J lost 9, with 11 bases in between. The CDR3 has 12 amino acids. The CDR3 reads CASSAAGGEQFF. CDR3 DNA sequence: TGTGCCAGCAGTGCGGCGGGCGGTGAGCAGTTCTTC.

The gene calls are TRBV5-1 and TRBJ2-2; tentative D call: TRBD2 (6 bases). The germline V gene encodes CDR1 SGHRS and CDR2 YFSETQ. The CDR3 consists of 15 residues. V was pared by 4 bases and J by 1 base, with 11 bases between. The CDR3 region has the DNA TGCGCCAGCAGCGGGGCGGGGCTGAACACCGGGGAGCTGTTTTTT. It translates to CASSGAGLNTGELFF.

The J gene is TRBJ2-7, the V gene TRBV11-2; 7 bases align to TRBD1. From germline, CDR1 is SGHAT and CDR2 FQNNGV. J gave up 0 bases and V 2 bases, and 4 bases lay outside the gene matches. The CDR3 extends over 15 amino acids. CDR3 loop: CASSLMDRTSYEQYF. The CDR3 DNA reads TGTGCCAGCAGCTTAATGGACAGGACCTCCTACGAGCAGTACTTC.

The chain recombines TRBV11-2 with TRBJ1-3, with D possibly matching TRBD1 (5 bases). V was pared by 5 bases and J by 3 bases, with 11 bases between. The CDR3 loop spans 14 amino acids. CDR1 SGHAT and CDR2 FQNNGV come from the germline V gene. The CDR3 DNA reads TGTGCCAGCAGCCCGAAGGGGTATGGAAACACCATATATTTT. Its translation is CASSPKGYGNTIYF. The whole variable domain, filled in from reference TRBV11-2 and TRBJ1-3, reads EAGVAQSPRYKIIEKRQSVAFWCNPISGHATLYWYQQILGQGPKLLIQFQNNGVVDDSQLPKDRFSAERLKGVDSTLKIQPAKLEDSAVYLCASSPKGYGNTIYFGEGSWLTVV.

The chain employs TRBV18 and TRBJ2-7; 9 bases align to TRBD2. J gave up 2 bases and V 3 bases, and 5 bases lay outside the gene matches. The CDR3 is 15 amino acids. CDR1 KGHSH and CDR2 LQKENI come from the germline V gene. The CDR3 sequence: CASSPLREGPYEQYF. The CDR3 DNA reads as TGTGCCAGCTCACCCTTGCGGGAGGGCCCCTACGAGCAGTACTTC.

V gene TRBV24-1 combines with J gene TRBJ2-3; 8 nucleotides match TRBD2. CDR3 length: 15 amino acids. CDR1 and CDR2 from the germline V gene are KGHDR and SFDVKD. The J segment lost 2 bases and the V segment lost 7 bases, leaving 7 bases of the junction unmatched. The CDR3, as DNA: TGTGCCACCAGCAGAGGGGGACTAGTCACAGATACGCAGTATTTT. Its protein is CATSRGGLVTDTQYF.

As for this clone: This CDR3 is also generated by other DNA sequences in the sample. This chain links TRBV3-1 (or the pseudogene TRBV3-2) with TRBJ1-6; D may be TRBD1 (5 bases). V shed 1 base and J shed 8 bases, with 6 bases lying between them. Germline V gene lookup returns CDR1 LGHDT and CDR2 YNNKEL (reference sequence). The CDR3 consists of 13 residues. This CDR3 reads CASSQGGDSPLHF. Written as DNA, the CDR3 is TGTGCCAGCAGCCAAGGGGGGGATTCACCCCTCCACTTT.

For the CDR3, the DNA is TGTGCCAGCAGTATGGGCAGGGGGCTATCTAACTATGGCTACACCTTC. This codes for CASSMGRGLSNYGYTF. V gene TRBV2 combines with J gene TRBJ1-2, with 8 bases aligning to TRBD1. V gave up 5 bases and J gave up 0 bases; unmatched junction bases: 8. The CDR3 has 16 amino acids. Germline assignment: CDR1 SNHLY and CDR2 FYNNEI.

This clone was observed a handful of times. The V call is TRBV4-1, the J call TRBJ2-3; D remains unclear. The CDR3 is 16 amino acids. CDR1 and CDR2 (germline): MGHRA, YSYEKL. Trimming took off 1 base at V and 4 bases at J, with 15 bases between the two ends. The CDR3 coding sequence is TGCGCCAGCAGCCAAGGCTCAGGCAGGCAAGCAGATACGCAGTATTTT. Translated: CASSQGSGRQADTQYF.

This chain uses TRBV5-1 with TRBJ2-7, with TRBD2 matching over 11 bases. The CDR3 extends over 18 amino acids. The germline V gene has CDR1 SGHRS and CDR2 YFSETQ. V trimming: 4 bases; J trimming: 0 bases; junction bases outside the gene matches: 12. CDR3 region: CASSQILAGGSSSYEQYF. The CDR3 region has the DNA TGCGCCAGCAGCCAAATTCTAGCGGGGGGTTCGAGCTCCTACGAGCAGTACTTC.

The chain has TRBV5-5 and TRBJ1-1; D might be TRBD1 (5 bases). The CDR3 runs to 15 residues. Germline assignment: CDR1 SGHKS and CDR2 YYEKEE (reference sequence). V was pared by 4 bases and J by 1 base, with 14 bases between. The CDR3 loop is CASSQAWTTNTEAFF. CDR3 nucleotides: TGTGCCAGCAGCCAGGCGTGGACAACGAACACTGAAGCTTTCTTT. The full variable domain, rest sourced from reference TRBV5-5 and TRBJ1-1, is DAGVTQSPTHLIKTRGQQVTLRCSPISGHKSVSWYQQVLGQGPQFIFQYYEKEERGRGNFPDRFSARQFPNYSSELNVNALLLGDSALYLCASSQAWTTNTEAFFGQGTRLTVV.

The V gene is TRBV10-2, the J gene TRBJ1-2; perhaps TRBD1 as D (5 bases). This CDR3 is built from 14 residues. Germline V CDR1 and CDR2: WSHSY, SAAADI. Trimming left V 5 bases short and J 4 bases short, with 14 bases between. For the CDR3, the DNA is TGCGCCAGCAGTCCAGACAGAACATCCTATGGCTACACCTTC. It is translated as CASSPDRTSYGYTF.

The chain links TRBV21-1 to TRBJ1-2; TRBD1 is the table's D call, not checked against the DNA. TRBV21-1 is listed as a pseudogene. The CDR3 contains 15 residues. CDR3 DNA sequence: TGTGCCAGCACCACGGGTAACAGGGTAAACTATGGCTACACCTTC. Amino acids: CASTTGNRVNYGYTF.

The chain joins TRBV7-2 to TRBJ2-6; 11 bases align to TRBD1. In germline, CDR1 is SGHTA, CDR2 FQGNSA. The CDR3 is 18 residues long. Trimming removed 1 base from V and 0 bases from J; junction bases left unmatched: 2. Here the CDR3 reads CASSLVGTGGSGANVLTF. Written as DNA, the CDR3 is TGTGCCAGCAGCTTAGTAGGGACAGGGGGCTCTGGGGCCAACGTCCTGACTTTC.

The chain links TRBV9 to TRBJ2-5; 15 nucleotides agree with TRBD2. This CDR3 has 18 amino acids. Germline CDR1 SGDLS, CDR2 YYNGEE. V was clipped by 0 bases and J by 1 base; unmatched bases: 4. In nucleotides, the CDR3 is TGTGCCAGCAGCGTAGGGACTAGCGGGGGGGTCATCCAAGAGACCCAGTACTTC. This encodes CASSVGTSGGVIQETQYF.

The genes are TRBV18 and TRBJ2-7; 8 nucleotides agree with TRBD1. Germline trimming cut 0 bases from V and 7 bases from J; bases unmatched to any gene: 2. Germline-derived CDR1 and CDR2 are KGHSH and LQKENI. The CDR3 has 13 residues. Here the CDR3 reads CASSPPGQAEQYF. The CDR3 coding sequence is TGTGCCAGCTCACCACCGGGACAGGCTGAGCAGTACTTC.